This T cell receptor (beta chain) was captured in a study of blood T cell repertoires in COVID-19. Study-level background: The study drew acute and convalescent COVID-19 samples from the United States, Italy and Spain. T cells, B-cell-depleted T cells, or PBMCs provided the cDNA or gDNA that served as material.

CDR1 is SGHNT and CDR2 is YYREEE in the germline V gene (reference sequence). This CDR3 region has 15 residues. Trimming took off 4 bases at V and 10 bases at J, with 18 bases between the two ends. The authors' processing: Quantification of nucleated cells was approximated via reference gene primer amplification. Libraries were prepared by immunoSEQ multiplex PCR; TCRdb keeps only in-frame clonotypes and omits some of them. V, J and clone size are taken as reported in that table, and D and trimming were inferred from the DNA itself. The sample lists about 56,000 clones, roughly four fifths occurring once.

The clonotype comes from an elderly woman with acute or convalescent COVID-19. Material: peripheral blood. This rearrangement joins TRBV5-4 to TRBJ1-6; the D is unclear. The CDR3, as DNA: TGTGCCAGCAGCCGGCGAAACGAGGCTGGATCACCCCTCCACTTT. The encoded protein is CASSRRNEAGSPLHF.